This T cell receptor (beta chain) was found in a study of T cell repertoires in cytomegalovirus infection. On the study more broadly: CMV epitopes, recently identified HLA-C-restricted and well-studied HLA-B-restricted, were used. Public TCR beta signatures were indicative of both CMV infection and a matching HLA type. Study-wide findings and caveats: In two of eight donors, the top clonotype was HLA-C-restricted CMV-specific. Cumulative public TCR beta family frequency identified carriers of CMV plus the relevant HLA.

A note on this clonotype: Its specificity is unknown.

Germline assignment: CDR1 SGHAT and CDR2 FQDESV (reference sequence). The V and J ends lost 1 base and 8 bases, in that order; junction bases with no gene match: 4. This CDR3 is 15 amino acids long. Using its own MiXCR run on the reads, TCRdb lists one record per CDR3 protein. The sample has approximately 910,000 distinct CDR3 sequences, less than 40% seen once. This clonotype was sampled from a human donor in good health (CMV status not recorded). Some clones in this sample may be carry-over from other donors' samples. Sequencing used cultured CD8+ T cells from PBMCs, obtained from culture after CMV antigen stimulation. This chain connects TRBV11-1 to TRBJ2-1; 11 bases are a match to TRBD2. CDR3 nucleotide sequence: TGTGCCAGCAGCTTAGTGCTAGCGGGGGGATATGAGCAGTTCTTC. It codes for CASSLVLAGGYEQFF.